This is a list of T cell receptor beta chains from one sample in a study of blood T cell repertoires in COVID-19. Assay: immunoSEQ multiplex PCR; the TCRdb copy retains only in-frame clones and omits some. The table records around 75,000 clones, around 87% of them present only once. What was sequenced was peripheral blood. These receptors all stem from a man between 65 and 85 years old with active COVID-19. The CDR3 runs from the conserved cysteine through the conserved F or W. A D gene is named only where the DNA matches it firmly. Clone size appears in some rows only: once, few, many, or a class for an expanded clone.

length	V	D	J	size	DNA	CDR3
13	TRBV2	.	TRBJ2-4	.	TGTGCCAGCAGGGGGGACATTGGGAACATTCAGTACTTC	CASRGDIGNIQYF
17	TRBV6-4	.	TRBJ1-5	.	TGTGCCAGCAGTGACCCCCTCGAGGACATGGCCAATCAGCCCCAGCATTTT	CASSDPLEDMANQPQHF
15	TRBV30	.	TRBJ1-5	.	TGTGCCTGGACCCCGGGGGGGGGCTATGGACAGCCCCAGCATTTT	CAWTPGGGYGQPQHF
14	TRBV11-3	.	TRBJ2-7	.	TGTGCCAGCAGCTTAGGGCCCCAGGGATCCGAGCAGTACTTC	CASSLGPQGSEQYF
16	TRBV7-5	.	TRBJ2-7	.	TGTGTCAGCACCACCTCCCAAGGTCAGGTAGACTACGAGCAGTACTTC	CVSTTSQGQVDYEQYF
16	TRBV7-2	.	TRBJ2-7	.	TGTGCCAGCAGCTTCGGGGGGGGGACAGCGGGCTACGAGCAGTACTTC	CASSFGGGTAGYEQYF
15	TRBV5-4	.	TRBJ2-5	.	TGTGCCAGCAGTCTGGAAGTGGGGGCGGGAGAGACCCAGTACTTC	CASSLEVGAGETQYF
14	TRBV19	TRBD1	TRBJ1-1	.	TGTGCCAGTAGTACGGGACAGACGAACACTGAAGCTTTCTTT	CASSTGQTNTEAFF
14	TRBV5-4	TRBD2	TRBJ2-7	.	TGTGCCAGCAGCCGGGAGGTTACCTCCTACGAGCAGTACTTC	CASSREVTSYEQYF
15	TRBV19	.	TRBJ2-7	once	TGTGCCAGTAGTACCGGTCCAGGTCCCCCCTACGAGCAGTACTTC	CASSTGPGPPYEQYF
12	TRBV5-1	TRBD1	TRBJ1-2	.	TGCGCCAGCAGCCCCACAGGGGACGGCTACACCTTC	CASSPTGDGYTF
17	TRBV3-1/TRBV3-2	TRBD2	TRBJ2-7	once	TGTGCCAGCAGCTCACCGGCTAGCGGGAGGTGGAGGTACGAGCAGTACTTC	CASSSPASGRWRYEQYF
14	TRBV4-2	TRBD2	TRBJ2-1	.	TGTGCCAGCACCCCGGGACTAGCCAACAATGAGCAGTTCTTC	CASTPGLANNEQFF
14	TRBV28	.	TRBJ1-1	.	TGTGCCAGCAGTGGGCCCCCCCGGCTCGCTGAAGCTTTCTTT	CASSGPPRLAEAFF
16	TRBV5-1	TRBD2	TRBJ2-7	.	TGCGCCAGCAGAACCCGGGGTAGCGGGCCCTCCTACGAGCAGTACTTC	CASRTRGSGPSYEQYF
14	TRBV7-2	.	TRBJ2-7	.	TGTGCCAGCAGCGGAGGGTGGCGGTACTACGAGCAGTACTTC	CASSGGWRYYEQYF
15	TRBV13	TRBD2	TRBJ2-1	.	TGTGCCAGCAGGTTGGGCGGGAGGGCCGTCAATGAGCAGTTCTTC	CASRLGGRAVNEQFF
14	TRBV6-2/TRBV6-3	TRBD2	TRBJ2-5	once	TGTGCCAGCAGCTCGCCGGGACTAGAGAAGACCCAGTACTTC	CASSSPGLEKTQYF
15	TRBV11-2	TRBD2	TRBJ2-7	.	TGTGCCAGCAGCTTAGTGGCTAGCGGGATGGGGGAGCAGTACTTC	CASSLVASGMGEQYF
13	TRBV28	.	TRBJ1-1	once	TGTGCCAGCAGTTTTGGGGCAGGGGTTGAAGCTTTCTTT	CASSFGAGVEAFF
15	TRBV6-2/TRBV6-3	TRBD1	TRBJ1-5	.	TGTGCCAGCAGTTCGGACAGGGAGGTGGGTCAGCCCCAGCATTTT	CASSSDREVGQPQHF
15	TRBV2	.	TRBJ2-4	.	TGTGCCAGCAGTGGGGGGGTTATAGCCAAAAACATTCAGTACTTC	CASSGGVIAKNIQYF
12	TRBV19	.	TRBJ1-1	once	TGTGCCGGGGGGGCCGTGAACACTGAAGCTTTCTTT	CAGGAVNTEAFF
14	TRBV3-1/TRBV3-2	TRBD1	TRBJ2-4	.	TGTGCCAGCAGCCACCCGGACAGGGACGCCCTGCTGTACTTC	CASSHPDRDALLYF
18	TRBV4-3	TRBD2	TRBJ2-7	.	TGCGCCAGCAGCCAAGATGTGGCGGGAGGGCCGAGCTCCTACGAGCAGTACTTC	CASSQDVAGGPSSYEQYF
15	TRBV28	TRBD1	TRBJ2-7	.	TGTGCCAGCAGTCTCCCGGGACAGGGGAGTTACGAGCAGTACTTC	CASSLPGQGSYEQYF
14	TRBV5-1	TRBD1	TRBJ2-7	once	TGCGCCAGCAGCGCCCGGACAGGGTCCTACGAGCAGTACTTC	CASSARTGSYEQYF
13	TRBV12-3/TRBV12-4	.	TRBJ1-5	.	TGTGCCAGCAGCCCCACGAGGCTTGGGCCCCAGCATTTT	CASSPTRLGPQHF
19	TRBV11-2	TRBD2	TRBJ2-2	.	TGTGCCAGCAGCGCAGGCCAGCGGGGTGGCCTTGCGAACACCGGGGAGCTGTTTTTT	CASSAGQRGGLANTGELFF